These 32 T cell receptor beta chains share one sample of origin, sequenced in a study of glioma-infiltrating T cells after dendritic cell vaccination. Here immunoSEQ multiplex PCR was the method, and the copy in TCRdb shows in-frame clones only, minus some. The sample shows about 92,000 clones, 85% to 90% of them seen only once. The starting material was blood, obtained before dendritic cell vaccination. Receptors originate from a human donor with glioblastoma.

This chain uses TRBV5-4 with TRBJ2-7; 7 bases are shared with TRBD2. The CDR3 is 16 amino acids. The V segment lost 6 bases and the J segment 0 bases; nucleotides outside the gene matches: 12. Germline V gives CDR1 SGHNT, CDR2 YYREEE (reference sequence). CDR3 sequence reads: CASTQEGGGPSYEQYF. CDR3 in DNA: TGTGCCAGCACCCAGGAGGGCGGGGGTCCCTCCTACGAGCAGTACTTC.

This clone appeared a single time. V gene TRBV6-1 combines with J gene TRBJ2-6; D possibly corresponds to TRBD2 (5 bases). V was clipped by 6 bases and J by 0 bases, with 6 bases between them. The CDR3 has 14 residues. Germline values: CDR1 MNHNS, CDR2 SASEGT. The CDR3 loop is CASSEGSGANVLTF. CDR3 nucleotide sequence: TGTGCCAGCAGCGAGGGCTCTGGGGCCAACGTCCTGACTTTC.

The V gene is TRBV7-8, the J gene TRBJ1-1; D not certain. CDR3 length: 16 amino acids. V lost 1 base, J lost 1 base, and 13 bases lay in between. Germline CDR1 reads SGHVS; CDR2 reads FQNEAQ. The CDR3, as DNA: TGTGCCAGCAGCTTAGTCGGCGGAGGAAGGAACACTGAAGCTTTCTTT. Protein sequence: CASSLVGGGRNTEAFF.

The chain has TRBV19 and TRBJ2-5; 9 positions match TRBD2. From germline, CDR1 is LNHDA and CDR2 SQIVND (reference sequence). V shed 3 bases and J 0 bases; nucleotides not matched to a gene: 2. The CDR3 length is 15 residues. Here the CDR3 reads CASSISGGYQETQYF. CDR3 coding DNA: TGTGCCAGTAGTATCAGCGGGGGGTACCAAGAGACCCAGTACTTC.

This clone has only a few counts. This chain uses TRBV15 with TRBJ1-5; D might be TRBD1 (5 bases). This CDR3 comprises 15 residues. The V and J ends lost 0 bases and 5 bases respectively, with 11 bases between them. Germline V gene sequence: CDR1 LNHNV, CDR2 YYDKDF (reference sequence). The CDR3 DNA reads TGTGCCACCAGCAGAGAATTATTAGGGGATCAGCCCCAGCATTTT. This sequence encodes CATSRELLGDQPQHF.

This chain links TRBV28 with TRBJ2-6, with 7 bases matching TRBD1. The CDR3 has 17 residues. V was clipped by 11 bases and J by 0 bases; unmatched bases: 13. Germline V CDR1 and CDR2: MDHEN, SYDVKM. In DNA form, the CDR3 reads TGTGCCGCCAATTTAGGGGGCGACGGCTCTGGGGCCAACGTCCTGACTTTC. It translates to CAANLGGDGSGANVLTF. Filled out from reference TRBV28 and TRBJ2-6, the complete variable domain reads DVKVTQSSRYLVKRTGEKVFLECVQDMDHENMFWYRQDPGLGLRLIYFSYDVKMKEKGDIPEGYSVSREKKERFSLILESASTNQTSMYLCAANLGGDGSGANVLTFGAGSRLTVL.

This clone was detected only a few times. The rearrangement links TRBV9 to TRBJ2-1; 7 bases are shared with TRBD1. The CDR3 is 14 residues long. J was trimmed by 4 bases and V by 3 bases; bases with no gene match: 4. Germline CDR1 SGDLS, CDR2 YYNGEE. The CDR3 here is CASSAGQSYNEQFF. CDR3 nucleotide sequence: TGTGCCAGCAGCGCGGGACAGAGTTACAATGAGCAGTTCTTC. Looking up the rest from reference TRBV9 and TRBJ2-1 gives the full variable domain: DSGVTQTPKHLITATGQRVTLRCSPRSGDLSVYWYQQSLDQGLQFLIQYYNGEERAKGNILERFSAQQFPDLHSELNLSSLELGDSALYFCASSAGQSYNEQFFGPGTRLTVL.

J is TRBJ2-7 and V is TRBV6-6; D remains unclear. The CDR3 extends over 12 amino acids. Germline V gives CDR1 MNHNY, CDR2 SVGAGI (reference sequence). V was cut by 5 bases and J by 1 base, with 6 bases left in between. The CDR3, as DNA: TGTGCCAGCAGTCCCGGGTCCTACGAGCAGTACTTC. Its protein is CASSPGSYEQYF.

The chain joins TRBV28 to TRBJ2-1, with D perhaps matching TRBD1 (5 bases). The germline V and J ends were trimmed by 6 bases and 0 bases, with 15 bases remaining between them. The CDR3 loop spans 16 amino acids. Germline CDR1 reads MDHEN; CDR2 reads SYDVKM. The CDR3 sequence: CASSQDSDASYNEQFF. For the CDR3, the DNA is TGTGCCAGCAGCCAAGACAGCGACGCCTCCTACAATGAGCAGTTCTTC.

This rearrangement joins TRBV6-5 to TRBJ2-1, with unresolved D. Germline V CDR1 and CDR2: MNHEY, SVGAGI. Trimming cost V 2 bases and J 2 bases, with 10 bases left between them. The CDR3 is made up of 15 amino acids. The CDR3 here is CASSYRLETYNEQFF. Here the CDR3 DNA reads TGTGCCAGCAGTTACAGACTGGAGACCTACAATGAGCAGTTCTTC.

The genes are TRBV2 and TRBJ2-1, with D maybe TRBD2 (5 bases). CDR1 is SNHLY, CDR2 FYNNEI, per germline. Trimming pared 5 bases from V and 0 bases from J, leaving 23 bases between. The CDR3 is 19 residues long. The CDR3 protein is CASSTLPAHLTSSYNEQFF. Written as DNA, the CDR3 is TGTGCCAGCAGTACACTGCCAGCCCATTTAACTAGCTCCTACAATGAGCAGTTCTTC.

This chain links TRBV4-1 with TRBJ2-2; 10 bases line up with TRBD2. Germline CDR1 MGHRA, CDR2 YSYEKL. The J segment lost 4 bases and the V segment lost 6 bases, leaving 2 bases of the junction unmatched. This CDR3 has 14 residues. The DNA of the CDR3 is TGCGCCAGCAGGAGGACTAGCGGCACCGGGGAGCTGTTTTTT. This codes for CASRRTSGTGELFF.

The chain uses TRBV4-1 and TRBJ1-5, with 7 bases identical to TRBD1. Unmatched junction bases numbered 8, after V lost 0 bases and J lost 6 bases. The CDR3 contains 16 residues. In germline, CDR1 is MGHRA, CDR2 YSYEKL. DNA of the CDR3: TGCGCCAGCAGCCAAGAACCTGGGACAGCAGGTCAGCCCCAGCATTTT. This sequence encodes CASSQEPGTAGQPQHF.

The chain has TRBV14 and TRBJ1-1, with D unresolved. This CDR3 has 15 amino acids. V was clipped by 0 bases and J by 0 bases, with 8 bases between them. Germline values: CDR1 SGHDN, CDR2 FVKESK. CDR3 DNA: TGTGCCAGCAGCCAAGATGTTACAGTGAACACTGAAGCTTTCTTT. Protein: CASSQDVTVNTEAFF.

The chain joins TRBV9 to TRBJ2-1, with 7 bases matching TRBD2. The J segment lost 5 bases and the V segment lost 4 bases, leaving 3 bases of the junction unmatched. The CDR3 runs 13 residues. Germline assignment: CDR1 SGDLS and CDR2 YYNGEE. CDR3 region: CASSPGTNNEQFF. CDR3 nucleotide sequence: TGTGCCAGCAGCCCTGGGACTAACAATGAGCAGTTCTTC.

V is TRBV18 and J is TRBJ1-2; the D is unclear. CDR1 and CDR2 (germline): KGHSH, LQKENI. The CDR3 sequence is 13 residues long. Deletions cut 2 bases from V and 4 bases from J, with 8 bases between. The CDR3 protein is CASSPDTSYGYTF. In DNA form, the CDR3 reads TGTGCCAGCTCACCAGACACATCCTATGGCTACACCTTC. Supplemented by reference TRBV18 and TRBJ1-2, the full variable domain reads NAGVMQNPRHLVRRRGQEARLRCSPMKGHSHVYWYRQLPEEGLKFMVYLQKENIIDESGMPKERFSAEFPKEGPSILRIQQVVRGDSAAYFCASSPDTSYGYTFGSGTRLTVV.

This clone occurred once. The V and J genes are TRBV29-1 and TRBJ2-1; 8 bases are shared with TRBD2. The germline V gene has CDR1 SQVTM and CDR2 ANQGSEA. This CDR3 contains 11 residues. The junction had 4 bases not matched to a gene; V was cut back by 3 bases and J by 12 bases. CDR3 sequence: CSVDREGGQFF. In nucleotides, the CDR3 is TGCAGCGTTGACCGGGAGGGGGGGCAGTTCTTC.

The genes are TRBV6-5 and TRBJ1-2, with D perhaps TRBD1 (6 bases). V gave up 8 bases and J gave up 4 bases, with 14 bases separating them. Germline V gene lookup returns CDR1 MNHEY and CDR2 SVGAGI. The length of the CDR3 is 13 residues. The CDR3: CASRPDRSYGYTF. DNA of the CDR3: TGTGCCAGCCGTCCCGACAGGAGCTATGGCTACACCTTC.

CDR3 in amino acids: CASSSGGTGPVAYEQYF. CDR3 nucleotides: TGTGCCAGTTCCTCAGGGGGGACAGGGCCTGTGGCCTACGAGCAGTACTTC. The V and J genes are TRBV19 and TRBJ2-7, with 9 bases that match TRBD1. Trimming at V came to 8 bases and at J to 2 bases, leaving 16 bases not matched to a gene. This CDR3 comprises 17 residues. The germline gives CDR1 LNHDA, CDR2 SQIVND (reference sequence).

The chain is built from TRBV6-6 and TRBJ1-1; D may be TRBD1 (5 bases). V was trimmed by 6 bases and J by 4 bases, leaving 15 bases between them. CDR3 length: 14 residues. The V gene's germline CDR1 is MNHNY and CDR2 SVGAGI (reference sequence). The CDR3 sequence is CASRGAGGGTEAFF. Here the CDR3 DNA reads TGTGCCAGCAGAGGGGCGGGGGGAGGCACTGAAGCTTTCTTT.

CDR3 nucleotides: TGTGCCAGCAGCTTAGCCGGAGATAACTATGGCTACACCTTC. Translating gives CASSLAGDNYGYTF. V and J are TRBV7-9 and TRBJ1-2; D gene ambiguous. This CDR3 is 14 amino acids long. V shed 0 bases and J shed 1 base, with 6 bases lying between them. Germline CDR1 reads SEHNR; CDR2 reads FQNEAQ (reference sequence).

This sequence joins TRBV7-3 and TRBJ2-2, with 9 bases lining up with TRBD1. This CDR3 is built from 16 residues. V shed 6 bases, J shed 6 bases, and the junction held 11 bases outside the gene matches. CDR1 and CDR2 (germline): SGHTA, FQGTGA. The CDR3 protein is CASSHGGQGFAGELFF. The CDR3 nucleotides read TGTGCCAGCAGTCACGGGGGACAGGGTTTCGCCGGGGAGCTGTTTTTT. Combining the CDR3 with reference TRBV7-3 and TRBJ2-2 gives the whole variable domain GAGVSQTPSNKVTEKGKYVELRCDPISGHTALYWYRQSLGQGPEFLIYFQGTGAADDSGLPNDRFFAVRPEGSVSTLKIQRTERGDSAVYLCASSHGGQGFAGELFFGEGSRLTVL.

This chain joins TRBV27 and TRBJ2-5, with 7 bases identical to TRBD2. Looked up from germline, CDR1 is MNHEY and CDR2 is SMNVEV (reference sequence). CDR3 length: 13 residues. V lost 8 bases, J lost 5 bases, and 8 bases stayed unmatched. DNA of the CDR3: TGTGCCAGCTCCCGTTTGGGGGGGGAGACCCAGTACTTC. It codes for CASSRLGGETQYF.

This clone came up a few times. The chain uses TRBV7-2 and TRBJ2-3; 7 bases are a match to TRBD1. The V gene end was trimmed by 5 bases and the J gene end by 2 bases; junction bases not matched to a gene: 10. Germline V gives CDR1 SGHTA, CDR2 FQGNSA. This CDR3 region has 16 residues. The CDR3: CASSNANRGFTDTQYF. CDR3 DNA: TGTGCCAGCAGCAACGCAAACAGGGGTTTCACAGATACGCAGTATTTT.

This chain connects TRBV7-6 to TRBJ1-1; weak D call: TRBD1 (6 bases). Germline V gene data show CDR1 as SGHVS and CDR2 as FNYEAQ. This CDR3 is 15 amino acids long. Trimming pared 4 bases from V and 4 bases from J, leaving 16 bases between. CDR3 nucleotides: TGTGCCAGCAGCTACTCAGGGGAAAGGGTCACTGAAGCTTTCTTT. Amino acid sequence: CASSYSGERVTEAFF.

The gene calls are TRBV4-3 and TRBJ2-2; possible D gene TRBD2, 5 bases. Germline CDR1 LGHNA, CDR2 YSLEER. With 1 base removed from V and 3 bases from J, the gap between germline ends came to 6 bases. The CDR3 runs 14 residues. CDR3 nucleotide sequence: TGCGCCAGCAGCCAAGGGGGAGACACCGGGGAGCTGTTTTTT. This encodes CASSQGGDTGELFF.

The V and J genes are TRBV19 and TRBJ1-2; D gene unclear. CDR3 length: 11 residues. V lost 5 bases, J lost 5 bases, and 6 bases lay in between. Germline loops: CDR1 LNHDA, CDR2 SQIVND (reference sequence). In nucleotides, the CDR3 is TGTGCCAGTAGTCTCGAGTATGGCTACACCTTC. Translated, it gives CASSLEYGYTF.

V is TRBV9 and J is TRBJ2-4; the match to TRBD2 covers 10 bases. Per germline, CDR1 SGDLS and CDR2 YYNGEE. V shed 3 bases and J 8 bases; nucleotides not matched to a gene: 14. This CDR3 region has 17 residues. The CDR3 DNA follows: TGTGCCAGCAGCGCGCAGACTAGCGGGTGGGGCGAGGACATTCAGTACTTC. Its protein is CASSAQTSGWGEDIQYF.

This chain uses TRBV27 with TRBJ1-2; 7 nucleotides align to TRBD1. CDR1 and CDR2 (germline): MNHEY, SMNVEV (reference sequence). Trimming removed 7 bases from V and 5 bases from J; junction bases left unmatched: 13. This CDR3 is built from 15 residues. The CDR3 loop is CASTAVGTEIYGYTF. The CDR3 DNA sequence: TGTGCCAGCACCGCGGTCGGGACAGAAATATATGGCTACACCTTC.

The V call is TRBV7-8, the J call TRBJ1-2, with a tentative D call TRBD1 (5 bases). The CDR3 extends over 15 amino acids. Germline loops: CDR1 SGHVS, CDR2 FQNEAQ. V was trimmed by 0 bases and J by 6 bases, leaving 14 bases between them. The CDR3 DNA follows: TGTGCCAGCAGCTTAGCTCCGGGGGGGAGTCATGGCTACACCTTC. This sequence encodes CASSLAPGGSHGYTF.

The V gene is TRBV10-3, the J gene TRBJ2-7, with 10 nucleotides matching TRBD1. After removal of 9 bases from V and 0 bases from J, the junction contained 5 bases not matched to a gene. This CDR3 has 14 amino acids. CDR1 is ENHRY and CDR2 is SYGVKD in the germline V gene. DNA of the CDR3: TGTGCCATGCGAGGACAGGGGGGCTCCTACGAGCAGTACTTC. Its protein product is CAMRGQGGSYEQYF.

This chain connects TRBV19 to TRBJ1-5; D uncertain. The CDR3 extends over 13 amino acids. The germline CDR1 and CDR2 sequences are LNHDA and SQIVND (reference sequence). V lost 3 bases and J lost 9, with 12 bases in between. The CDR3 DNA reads TGTGCCAGTAGTATTGGGCTGTCTGGGCCCCAGCATTTT. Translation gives CASSIGLSGPQHF.